This T cell receptor beta chain emerged from a study of identical twins. In the case of this clonotype: Its antigen is currently unknown.

TCRdb passed the 5' RACE reads through MiXCR, listing each CDR3 protein once. The sample includes just over 450,000 distinct CDR3 sequences, approximately 15% of them seen just once. Study observations and caveats: Abundant beta clonotypes from cord blood bore fewer insertions; memory repertoires lacked this pattern.

Germline V gene data show CDR1 as MDHEN and CDR2 as SYDVKM. Trimming removed 7 bases from V and 5 bases from J, with 11 bases in between. The CDR3 contains 12 residues. Every donor was a healthy Caucasian. These same records also appear under a second study, on yellow fever vaccine responses in identical twins. As that report states: Twins reportedly had a vaccine T cell response that seemed partly convergent, partly personalized.

The chain uses TRBV28 and TRBJ2-5; D is unclear. What was sequenced was CD4+ T cells sorted from blood. This receptor was taken from a woman aged 18-29 years in good health. CDR3 nucleotide sequence: TGTGCCAGCAACGCGATTCAGGAGACCCAGTACTTC. Encoded protein: CASNAIQETQYF.